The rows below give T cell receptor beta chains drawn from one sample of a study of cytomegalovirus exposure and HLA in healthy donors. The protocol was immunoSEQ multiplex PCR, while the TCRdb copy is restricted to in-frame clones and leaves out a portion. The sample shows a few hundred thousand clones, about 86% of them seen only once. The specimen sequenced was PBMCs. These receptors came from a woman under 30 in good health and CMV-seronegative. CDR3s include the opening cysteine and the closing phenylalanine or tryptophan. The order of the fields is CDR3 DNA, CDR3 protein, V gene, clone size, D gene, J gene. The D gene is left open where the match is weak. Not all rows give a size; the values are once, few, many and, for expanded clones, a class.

TGTGCCAGCAGCCGTGGGACTAGCGGGAGCGACCAAGAGACCCAGTACTTC,CASSRGTSGSDQETQYF,TRBV7-9,-,TRBD2,TRBJ2-5
TGTGCCAGTAGTATAGATCGGACTACCTACGAGCAGTACTTC,CASSIDRTTYEQYF,TRBV19,-,-,TRBJ2-7
TGCAGCGTTGGCACCCCTCAGGGTGACGTTGGAGGCTACACCTTC,CSVGTPQGDVGGYTF,TRBV29-1,once,-,TRBJ1-2
TGCGCCAGCAGCCAAGAGGGGGCCCGGGGCAATCAGCCCCAGCATTTT,CASSQEGARGNQPQHF,TRBV4-1,-,-,TRBJ1-5
TGTGCCAGCAGCTTAGGGACAGGGGTTTACCAGCCCCAGCATTTT,CASSLGTGVYQPQHF,TRBV7-9,-,TRBD1,TRBJ1-5
TGTGCCAGCAGCTCAGGACAGGGGAATTCACCCCTCCACTTT,CASSSGQGNSPLHF,TRBV7-3,-,TRBD1,TRBJ1-6
TGTGCCAGCAGCCAAGAATTAGGCCTAGCGGACACAGATACGCAGTATTTT,CASSQELGLADTDTQYF,TRBV14,once,TRBD2,TRBJ2-3
TGTGCCAGTAGTGCTTGGGACATCCAATCCGAGGAGCTGTTTTTT,CASSAWDIQSEELFF,TRBV19,-,-,TRBJ2-2
TGTGCCTGGGGGACAGGGAAAGGGACTAATGAAAAACTGTTTTTT,CAWGTGKGTNEKLFF,TRBV30,-,TRBD1,TRBJ1-4
TGTGCCAGCAGTTTTGGAGGGCTCAATGAGCAGTTCTTC,CASSFGGLNEQFF,TRBV27,once,-,TRBJ2-1
TGTGCCAGCAGTAGGCCAAATAACAGGGGCCACAGCTCCTACGAGCAGTACTTC,CASSRPNNRGHSSYEQYF,TRBV7-2,-,TRBD1,TRBJ2-7
TGTGCCAGCAGTATTGACAGGGACGGTTACGAGCAGTACTTC,CASSIDRDGYEQYF,TRBV6-5,-,TRBD1,TRBJ2-7
TGTGCCAGCAGTTACCCCAAGGGGACAGCCTCCTACGAGCAGTACTTC,CASSYPKGTASYEQYF,TRBV6-5,-,TRBD1,TRBJ2-7
TGTGCCAGCAGTTTATATGGGCCAGGGGAAGCTAATGAAAAACTGTTTTTT,CASSLYGPGEANEKLFF,TRBV27,-,-,TRBJ1-4
TGTGCCAGCTCAGTTGGAGGGGGCCACGAGCAGTACTTC,CASSVGGGHEQYF,TRBV18,-,-,TRBJ2-7
TGTGCCAGTAGTATCACAGGGAACTATGGCTACACCTTC,CASSITGNYGYTF,TRBV19,-,-,TRBJ1-2
TGTGCCAGCAGCTTGCAGGGGAGAACTGAAGCTTTCTTT,CASSLQGRTEAFF,TRBV5-8,-,-,TRBJ1-1
TGCGCCAGCAGCCAAATTACAGGGGATAGCAATCAGCCCCAGCATTTT,CASSQITGDSNQPQHF,TRBV4-1,-,TRBD1,TRBJ1-5
TGTGCCAGTGAAAGGGACTCGAGCTCCTACGAGCAGTACTTC,CASERDSSSYEQYF,TRBV2,many,-,TRBJ2-7
TGTGCCAGTAGTATGAGAGGGCATGGTGACAAAAACATTCAGTACTTC,CASSMRGHGDKNIQYF,TRBV19,few,-,TRBJ2-4
TGTGCCAGTAGTATGGTGGCGGCGAGCTCCTACGAGCAGTACTTC,CASSMVAASSYEQYF,TRBV19,-,-,TRBJ2-7
TGTGCCAGCAGTGTAGGGGCAGGGGGGACTAATCAGCCCCAGCATTTT,CASSVGAGGTNQPQHF,TRBV2,-,TRBD1,TRBJ1-5
TGTGCCAGCAGTGGACAGGGGGCTGCTGGAAACACCATATATTTT,CASSGQGAAGNTIYF,TRBV2,-,TRBD1,TRBJ1-3
TGTGCCAGCAGCGTGGGACAGGGAGGAGGCTACACCTTC,CASSVGQGGGYTF,TRBV11-2,-,TRBD1,TRBJ1-2
TGTGCCAGCAGCCAGGGTAACTCTGGAAACACCATATATTTT,CASSQGNSGNTIYF,TRBV11-2,-,-,TRBJ1-3
TGTGCCAGCAGTTTGAAGCTCCGCTACGAGCAGTACTTC,CASSLKLRYEQYF,TRBV27,-,-,TRBJ2-7
TGTGCCAGCAGCAATTGGGGAGGCACTGAAGCTTTCTTT,CASSNWGGTEAFF,TRBV7-6,-,-,TRBJ1-1
TGTGCCAGCACCAAACCAAGGACAGGGGATGAGCAGTTCTTC,CASTKPRTGDEQFF,TRBV6-1,once,TRBD1,TRBJ2-1
TGTGCCAGCAGTGAGCACGGTGCGAACACCGGGGAGCTGTTTTTT,CASSEHGANTGELFF,TRBV2,-,-,TRBJ2-2
TGCAGCGTTGAAGATCAGGTAAACACTGAAGCTTTCTTT,CSVEDQVNTEAFF,TRBV29-1,-,-,TRBJ1-1
TGTGCCAGCAGTGAAAGGACACCAGCCTACGAGCAGTACTTC,CASSERTPAYEQYF,TRBV2,once,-,TRBJ2-7
TGTGCCAGCAGTGGCAGGGGGCTACCTGAAGCTTTCTTT,CASSGRGLPEAFF,TRBV6-5,-,TRBD1,TRBJ1-1
TGTGCCAGCAGCCCTCTTGAGGCCTTGGACTATGGCTACACCTTC,CASSPLEALDYGYTF,TRBV21-1,-,-,TRBJ1-2
TGTGCCAGCTTCGCGGGGGGCCCCTCACCTTATGGCTACACCTTC,CASFAGGPSPYGYTF,TRBV6-7,-,-,TRBJ1-2
TGCGCCAGCAGCCAGTCCAGGGGACGTTCCTACGAGCAGTACTTC,CASSQSRGRSYEQYF,TRBV4-3,-,-,TRBJ2-7
TGTGCCAGCAGCTTAGCGGGGACAGGGGGCTCTGGCTACACCTTC,CASSLAGTGGSGYTF,TRBV7-2,-,TRBD1,TRBJ1-2
TGTGCCAGCAGCAATCGGGGGAGCAGCACCGGGGAGCTGTTTTTT,CASSNRGSSTGELFF,TRBV9,-,-,TRBJ2-2
TGTGCCAGCAGCTTCCGGGACAGGGGGTTTTATGGCTACACCTTC,CASSFRDRGFYGYTF,TRBV5-5,-,TRBD1,TRBJ1-2
TGTGCCAGCAGTGTCGGAGGACAGGGGAGTGAAAAACTGTTTTTT,CASSVGGQGSEKLFF,TRBV6-4,-,TRBD1,TRBJ1-4
TGTGCCAGCAGTACCGGGACAGGGGGCGCTTTGCAGTTCTTC,CASSTGTGGALQFF,TRBV27,-,TRBD1,TRBJ2-1
TGTGCCAGCGGCCGGAATCGCGGAAAACTGTTTTTT,CASGRNRGKLFF,TRBV6-5,-,-,TRBJ1-4
TGTGCCAGCAGTCCGACTAGCGGGTTCAACGAGCAGTACTTC,CASSPTSGFNEQYF,TRBV2,-,TRBD2,TRBJ2-7
TGCGCCAGCAGCTCTCAGGGGAACTATGGCTACACCTTC,CASSSQGNYGYTF,TRBV5-1,-,-,TRBJ1-2
TGCGCCAGCAGCTTGAGCGGGTACAACTACGAGCAGTACTTC,CASSLSGYNYEQYF,TRBV5-1,-,-,TRBJ2-7
TGCGCCAGCAGCTTGGGGGCCAGCGGATACGAGCAGTACTTC,CASSLGASGYEQYF,TRBV5-1,-,-,TRBJ2-7
TGTGCCAGCATGGAGGGTTCCTCTTACAATGAGCAGTTCTTC,CASMEGSSYNEQFF,TRBV2,-,-,TRBJ2-1
TGTGCCAGCAGCTGGGCAGGACAGAGCTCCTACAATGAGCAGTTCTTC,CASSWAGQSSYNEQFF,TRBV7-6,few,-,TRBJ2-1
TGTGCCAGCTCACCGGGGGCAGGGCTGGGCCAGCCCCAGCATTTT,CASSPGAGLGQPQHF,TRBV18,-,-,TRBJ1-5
TGTGCCAGCAGCTTGGGGCTTAACTATGGCTACACCTTC,CASSLGLNYGYTF,TRBV5-8,-,-,TRBJ1-2
TGTGCCAGCAGCTTAGAAGTGGCGGGGGGGGCAGATACGCAGTATTTT,CASSLEVAGGADTQYF,TRBV7-9,-,TRBD2,TRBJ2-3
TGTGCCAGTAGCACCGGGACAGGGAACTATGGCTACACCTTC,CASSTGTGNYGYTF,TRBV19,once,TRBD1,TRBJ1-2